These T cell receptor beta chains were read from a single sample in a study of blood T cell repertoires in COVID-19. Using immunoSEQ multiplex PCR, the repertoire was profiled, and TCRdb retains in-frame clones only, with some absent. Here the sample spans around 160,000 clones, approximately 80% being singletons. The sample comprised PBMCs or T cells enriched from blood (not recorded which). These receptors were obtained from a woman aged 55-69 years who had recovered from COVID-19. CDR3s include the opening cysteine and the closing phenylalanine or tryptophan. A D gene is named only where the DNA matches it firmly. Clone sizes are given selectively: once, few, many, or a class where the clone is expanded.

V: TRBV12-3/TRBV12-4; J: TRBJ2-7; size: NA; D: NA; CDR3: CASSLVLMGLQYF; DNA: TGTGCCAGCAGTTTGGTTTTGATGGGACTGCAGTACTTC
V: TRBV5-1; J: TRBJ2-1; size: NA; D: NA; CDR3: CASSLEDSYNEQFF; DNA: TGCGCCAGCAGCCTGGAGGACAGCTACAATGAGCAGTTCTTC
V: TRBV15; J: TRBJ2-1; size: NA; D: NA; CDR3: CATSMDTDNEQFF; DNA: TGTGCCACCAGCATGGACACGGACAATGAGCAGTTCTTC
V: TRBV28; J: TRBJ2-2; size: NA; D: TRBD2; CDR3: CASSSPSGTDGTGELFF; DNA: TGTGCCAGCAGTTCCCCTAGCGGGACCGACGGCACCGGGGAGCTGTTTTTT
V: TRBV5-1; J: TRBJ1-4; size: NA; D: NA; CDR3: CASSFGSEEEKLFF; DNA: TGCGCCAGCAGCTTCGGGTCCGAAGAGGAAAAACTGTTTTTT
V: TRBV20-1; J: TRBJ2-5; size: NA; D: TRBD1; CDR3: CSASARDSIQETQYF; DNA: TGCAGTGCTAGTGCCCGGGACAGCATACAAGAGACCCAGTACTTC
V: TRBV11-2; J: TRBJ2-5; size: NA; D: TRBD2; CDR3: CASSGSGGEETQYF; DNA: TGTGCCAGCAGCGGTAGCGGGGGAGAAGAGACCCAGTACTTC
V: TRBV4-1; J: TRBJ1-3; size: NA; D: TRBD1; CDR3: CASSTRQGQGNTIYF; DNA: TGCGCCAGCAGCACCCGACAGGGACAAGGAAACACCATATATTTT
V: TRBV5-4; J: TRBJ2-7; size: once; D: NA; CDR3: CASSPRTTATAYEQYF; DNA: TGTGCCAGCAGCCCGAGGACGACAGCGACAGCCTACGAGCAGTACTTC
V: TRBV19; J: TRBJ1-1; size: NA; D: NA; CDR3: CASSMRRGNTEAFF; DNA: TGTGCCAGTAGTATGCGCAGGGGAAACACTGAAGCTTTCTTT
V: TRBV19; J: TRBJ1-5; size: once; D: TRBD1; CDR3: CASSIGDRGNQPQHF; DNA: TGTGCCAGTAGTATAGGTGACAGGGGGAATCAGCCCCAGCATTTT
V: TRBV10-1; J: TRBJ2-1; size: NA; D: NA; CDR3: CASSEQRGNEQFF; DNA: TGCGCCAGCAGTGAGCAAAGGGGCAATGAGCAGTTCTTC
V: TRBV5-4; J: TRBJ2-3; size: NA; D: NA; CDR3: CASSPGTGRGGGTDTQYF; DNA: TGTGCCAGCAGCCCCGGTACGGGGAGAGGGGGGGGCACAGATACGCAGTATTTT
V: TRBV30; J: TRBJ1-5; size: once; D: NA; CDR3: CAWLQGFGNQPQHF; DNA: TGTGCCTGGCTGCAGGGATTCGGCAATCAGCCCCAGCATTTT
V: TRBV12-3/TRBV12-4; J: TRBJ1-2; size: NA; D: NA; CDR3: CASSLQGRYGYTF; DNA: TGTGCCAGCAGTTTACAGGGTCGATATGGCTACACCTTC
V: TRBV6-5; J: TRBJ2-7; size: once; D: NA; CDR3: CASRATGSYEQYF; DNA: TGTGCCAGCAGAGCCACAGGGTCCTACGAGCAGTACTTC
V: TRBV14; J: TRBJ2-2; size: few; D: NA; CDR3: CASSQPHARDTGELFF; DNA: TGTGCCAGCAGCCAGCCTCACGCGAGAGATACCGGGGAGCTGTTTTTT
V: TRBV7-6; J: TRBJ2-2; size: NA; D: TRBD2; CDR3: CASSLGSGGTGELFF; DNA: TGTGCCAGCAGCTTAGGGAGCGGGGGGACCGGGGAGCTGTTTTTT
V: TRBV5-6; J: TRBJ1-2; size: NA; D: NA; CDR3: CASSLDPGGSDGYTF; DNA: TGTGCCAGCAGCTTGGACCCGGGGGGGTCAGATGGCTACACCTTC
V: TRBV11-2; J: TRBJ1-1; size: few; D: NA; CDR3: CASSLDPGAYTEAFF; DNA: TGTGCCAGCAGCTTAGACCCAGGGGCCTACACTGAAGCTTTCTTT
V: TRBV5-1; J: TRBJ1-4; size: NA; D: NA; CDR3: CASSLTGTNEKLFF; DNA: TGCGCCAGCAGCTTGACAGGGACTAATGAAAAACTGTTTTTT
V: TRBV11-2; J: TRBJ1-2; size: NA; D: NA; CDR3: CASSPRSVDYGYTF; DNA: TGTGCCAGCAGCCCCCGATCGGTGGACTATGGCTACACCTTC
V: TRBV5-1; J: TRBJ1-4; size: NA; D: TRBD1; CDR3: CASSGTGFNEKLFF; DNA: TGCGCCAGCAGCGGGACAGGATTCAATGAAAAACTGTTTTTT
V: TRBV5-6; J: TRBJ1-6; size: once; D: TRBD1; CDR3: CASSIRTGKNNSPLHF; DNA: TGTGCCAGCAGCATCAGGACAGGGAAAAATAATTCACCCCTCCACTTT
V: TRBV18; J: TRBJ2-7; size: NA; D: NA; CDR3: CASSPGVGAEYEQYF; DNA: TGTGCCAGCTCACCAGGAGTAGGGGCGGAATACGAGCAGTACTTC
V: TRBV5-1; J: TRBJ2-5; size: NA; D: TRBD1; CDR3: CASKDPGGGETQYF; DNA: TGCGCCAGCAAAGACCCAGGGGGCGGGGAGACCCAGTACTTC
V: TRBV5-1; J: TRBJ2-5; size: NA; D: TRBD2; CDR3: CASSSGTSREETQYF; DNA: TGCGCCAGCAGCTCAGGGACTAGCCGGGAAGAGACCCAGTACTTC
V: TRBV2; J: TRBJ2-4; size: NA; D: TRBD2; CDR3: CASSEPLVGAGDPNIQYF; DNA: TGTGCCAGCAGTGAACCGCTCGTAGGGGCGGGGGACCCAAACATTCAGTACTTC
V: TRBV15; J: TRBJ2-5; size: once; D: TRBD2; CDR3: CATSGLAGALAETQYF; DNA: TGTGCCACCAGCGGGTTAGCGGGAGCGCTCGCGGAGACCCAGTACTTC
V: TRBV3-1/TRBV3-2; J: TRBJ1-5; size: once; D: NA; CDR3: CASSQGGPGTGNQPQHF; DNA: TGTGCCAGCAGCCAAGGCGGGCCCGGCACGGGCAATCAGCCCCAGCATTTT
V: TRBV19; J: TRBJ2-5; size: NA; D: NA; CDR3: CASSIRGTGSQETQYF; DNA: TGTGCCAGTAGTATACGGGGAACAGGGTCCCAAGAGACCCAGTACTTC
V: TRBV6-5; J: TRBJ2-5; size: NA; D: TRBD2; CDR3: CASSRTSGSKETQYF; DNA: TGTGCCAGCAGTCGGACTAGCGGGAGTAAGGAGACCCAGTACTTC
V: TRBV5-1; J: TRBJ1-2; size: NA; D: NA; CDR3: CASSFETGGYTF; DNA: TGCGCCAGCAGCTTCGAGACAGGTGGCTACACCTTC
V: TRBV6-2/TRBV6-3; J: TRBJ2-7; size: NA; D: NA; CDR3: CASSPQVIYEQYF; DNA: TGTGCCAGCAGTCCCCAGGTGATCTACGAGCAGTACTTC
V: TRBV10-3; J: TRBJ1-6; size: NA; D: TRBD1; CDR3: CAISDGGQGNSPLHF; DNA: TGTGCCATCAGTGACGGGGGACAGGGGAATTCACCCCTCCACTTT
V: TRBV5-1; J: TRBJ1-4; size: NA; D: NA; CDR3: CASRLTGLDNEKLFF; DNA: TGCGCCAGCCGACTAACAGGGCTTGATAATGAAAAACTGTTTTTT
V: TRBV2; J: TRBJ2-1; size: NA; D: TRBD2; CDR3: CASSALGLASYNEQFF; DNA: TGTGCCAGCAGTGCCCTGGGACTAGCAAGTTACAATGAGCAGTTCTTC
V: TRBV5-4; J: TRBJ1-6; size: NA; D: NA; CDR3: CASSTKKQGQNSPLHF; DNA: TGTGCCAGCAGCACGAAAAAACAGGGTCAGAATTCACCCCTCCACTTT
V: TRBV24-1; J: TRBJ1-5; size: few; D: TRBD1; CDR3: CATSPGQKYGEPQHF; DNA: TGTGCCACCAGCCCGGGACAGAAGTATGGGGAGCCCCAGCATTTT
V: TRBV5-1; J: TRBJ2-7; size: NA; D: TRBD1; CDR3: CASSLGGTAGLQYF; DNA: TGCGCCAGCAGCTTGGGAGGGACAGCCGGATTACAGTACTTC
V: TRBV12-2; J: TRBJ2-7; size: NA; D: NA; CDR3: CASRFPPRGGTSGREFYEQYF; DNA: TGTGCAAGTCGCTTCCCTCCGAGGGGGGGGACTAGCGGGAGAGAATTCTACGAGCAGTACTTC
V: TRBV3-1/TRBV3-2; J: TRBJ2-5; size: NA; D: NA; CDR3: CASGRQETQYF; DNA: TGTGCCAGCGGCCGCCAGGAGACCCAGTACTTC
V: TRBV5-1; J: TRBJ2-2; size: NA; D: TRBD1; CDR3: CASSSRQGNTGELFF; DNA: TGCGCCAGCAGCTCCAGACAGGGGAACACCGGGGAGCTGTTTTTT
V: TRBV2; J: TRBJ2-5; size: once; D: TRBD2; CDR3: CASSDPRGGETQYF; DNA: TGTGCCAGCAGTGACCCCCGGGGGGGAGAGACCCAGTACTTC
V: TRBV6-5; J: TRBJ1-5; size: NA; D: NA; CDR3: CASSLDTYQPQHF; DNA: TGTGCCAGCAGTCTCGACACATATCAGCCCCAGCATTTT
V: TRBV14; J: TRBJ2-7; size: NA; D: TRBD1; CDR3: CASTSGTGDYEQYF; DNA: TGTGCCAGCACCTCCGGGACAGGAGACTACGAGCAGTACTTC
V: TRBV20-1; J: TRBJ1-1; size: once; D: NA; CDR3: CSASGEQATEAFF; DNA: TGCAGTGCTAGTGGGGAGCAGGCAACTGAAGCTTTCTTT
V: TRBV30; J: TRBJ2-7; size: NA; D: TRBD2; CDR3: CAWSATSGLAAYEQYF; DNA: TGTGCCTGGAGTGCCACCTCGGGGCTAGCGGCCTACGAGCAGTACTTC
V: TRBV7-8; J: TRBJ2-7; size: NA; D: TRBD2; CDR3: CASSSNLAGGIEQYF; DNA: TGTGCCAGCAGCTCCAATTTGGCGGGAGGAATCGAGCAGTACTTC
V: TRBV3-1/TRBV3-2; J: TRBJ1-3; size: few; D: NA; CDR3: CASSRTGAGSGNTIYF; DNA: TGTGCCAGCAGTCGTACAGGAGCGGGGTCCGGAAACACCATATATTTT
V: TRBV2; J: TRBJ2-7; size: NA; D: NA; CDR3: CASDAFGTSTYEQYF; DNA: TGTGCCAGCGACGCGTTCGGGACATCAACCTACGAGCAGTACTTC
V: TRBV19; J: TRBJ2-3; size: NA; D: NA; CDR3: CASSTLLGSGADTQYF; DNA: TGTGCCAGTAGTACTCTGCTCGGGAGTGGCGCAGATACGCAGTATTTT
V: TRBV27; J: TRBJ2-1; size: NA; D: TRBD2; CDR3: CASSLFHGRGVSYNEQFF; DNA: TGTGCCAGCAGTTTATTCCATGGGCGGGGGGTCTCCTACAATGAGCAGTTCTTC
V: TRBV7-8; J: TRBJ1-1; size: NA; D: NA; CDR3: CASSLADIRKNTEAFF; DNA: TGTGCCAGCAGCTTAGCGGATATCAGGAAGAACACTGAAGCTTTCTTT
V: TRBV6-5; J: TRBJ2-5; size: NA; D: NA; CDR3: CASSYSMALSGETQYF; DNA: TGTGCCAGCAGTTACTCGATGGCTCTGTCTGGAGAGACCCAGTACTTC
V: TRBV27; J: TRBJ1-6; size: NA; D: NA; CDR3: CASSLKPYNSPLHF; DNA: TGTGCCAGCAGTTTAAAGCCTTATAATTCACCCCTCCACTTT
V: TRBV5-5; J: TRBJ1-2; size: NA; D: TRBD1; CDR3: CASSLATGQGGYGYTF; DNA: TGTGCCAGCAGCCTGGCTACGGGACAGGGAGGATATGGCTACACCTTC
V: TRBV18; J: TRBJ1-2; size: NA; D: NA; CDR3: CASSPETGSNYGYTF; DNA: TGTGCCAGCTCACCGGAGACAGGCTCTAACTATGGCTACACCTTC
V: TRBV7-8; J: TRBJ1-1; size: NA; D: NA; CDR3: CASSLRPGGNTEAFF; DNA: TGTGCCAGCAGCTTAAGGCCCGGGGGGAACACTGAAGCTTTCTTT